The present entry profiles one TCR beta chain with its context. The record originates from a study of shared T cell receptors in the human thymus. Germline V lookup: CDR1 GTSNPN, CDR2 SVGIG (reference sequence). The CDR3 contains 15 residues. V gave up 3 bases and J gave up 8 bases; unmatched junction bases: 9. Measured with immunoSEQ multiplex PCR; TCRdb has only the in-frame clones, and not every one. Of 650,000 to 950,000 clones in the sample, approximately 83% were seen once. These data also formed part of another study, on human thymus T cells. That study adds: Use of V and J genes seemed skewed within the thymic and blood repertoires.

The chain links TRBV30 to TRBJ1-6, with 8 bases aligning to TRBD1. The sample was thymocytes. This receptor was identified in a girl younger than two with a congenital heart defect. As DNA, the CDR3 is TGTGCCTGGAGCCCACAGGGGGTTAGAGATTCACCCCTCCACTTT. Encoded protein: CAWSPQGVRDSPLHF.